The 30 T cell receptor beta chains reported below all come from one sample, sequenced in a study of T cells in Graves' hyperthyroidism and ophthalmopathy (dated by TCRdb to between 2018 and 2020). The receptor library was made with multiplex PCR. The run used an Illumina HiSeq 2000. Amplification of TCR beta CDR3 regions was carried out from RNA transcripts. A first-round RT-PCR of the TCR CDR3 used the HTBI primer set with the Qiagen OneStep RT-PCR kit. TCRdb reanalyzed the raw reads on its own, using fastp at Q25 for trimming and MiXCR for clone calling, and kept in-frame beta chains. For every CDR3 protein sequence, its rows merge into one entry that carries the most common genes and DNA. For this sample there are hundreds of thousands of distinct CDR3 sequences; roughly 14% appear just once. The ten largest clonotypes hold approximately 13% of the sample. The specimen sequenced was blood. The receptors stem from a woman in her forties or fifties with Graves' ophthalmopathy.

This clonotype was counted at least ten times. This chain connects TRBV12-3 or TRBV12-4 to TRBJ1-5; D remains unclear. The CDR3 spans 14 residues. Trimming took off 2 bases at V and 6 bases at J, with 11 bases between the two ends. The CDR3, as DNA: TGTGCCAGCAGTTTACGGGGTTATAGTCAGCCCCAGCATTTT. It yields the protein CASSLRGYSQPQHF.

This clonotype has a handful of counts. The chain uses TRBV11-2 and TRBJ1-2; D not resolved. V lost 6 bases to trimming and J lost 0 bases, with 17 bases between them. Germline V CDR1 and CDR2: SGHAT, FQNNGV. The CDR3 length is 16 residues. CDR3 in amino acids: CASSSASSPANYGYTF. CDR3 bases: TGTGCCAGCAGTTCCGCATCAAGTCCCGCTAACTATGGCTACACCTTC.

This clonotype appeared many times. CDR3 protein: CASRPGTSGRAVQGQYF. The CDR3 nucleotides are TGTGCCAGCAGGCCCGGGACTAGCGGGAGGGCCGTACAGGGGCAGTACTTC. This rearrangement joins TRBV28 to TRBJ2-7; 16 nucleotides align to TRBD2. Germline V gene lookup returns CDR1 MDHEN and CDR2 SYDVKM. The CDR3 is 17 amino acids. Unmatched junction bases numbered 14, after V lost 6 bases and J lost 9 bases.

In its sample, this clonotype was seen once. This sequence joins TRBV29-1 and TRBJ2-2; no firm D call. Germline V lookup: CDR1 SQVTM, CDR2 ANQGSEA. The CDR3 extends over 13 amino acids. The V end lost 6 bases, the J end lost 1 base, and 9 bases lay between the germline ends. In nucleotides, the CDR3 is TGCAGCGTAGGATGGGAGAACACCGGGGAGCTGTTTTTT. Protein sequence: CSVGWENTGELFF.

This clonotype was counted between two and nine times. This chain joins TRBV6-2 or TRBV6-3 and TRBJ2-1; TRBD2 agrees at 9 bases. The CDR3 covers 15 residues. Germline CDR1 reads MNHEY; CDR2 reads SVGEGT. Germline trimming cut 6 bases from V and 7 bases from J; bases unmatched to any gene: 10. In DNA, the CDR3 is TGTGCCAGCAGAAACGCGGGAGGGCCAGGGAATGAGCAGTTCTTC. Amino acid sequence: CASRNAGGPGNEQFF.

This clonotype was seen a handful of times. The chain uses TRBV9 and TRBJ1-5; D is perhaps TRBD1 (6 bases). V lost 0 bases to trimming and J lost 0 bases, with 13 bases between them. The CDR3 sequence is 17 residues long. Per germline, CDR1 SGDLS and CDR2 YYNGEE. CDR3 bases: TGTGCCAGCAGCGTAGGCCCCGGGACACTTAGCAATCAGCCCCAGCATTTT. It specifies CASSVGPGTLSNQPQHF.

This clonotype was counted a few times. This may be a read error: a much more frequent sequence differs by one nucleotide. The gene calls are TRBV6-2 or TRBV6-3 and TRBJ1-1; TRBD1 is a possible D gene (6 bases). CDR1 is MNHEY, CDR2 SVGEGT, per germline. This CDR3 has 17 residues. Trimming shortened V by 7 bases and J by 4 bases, and 25 bases separated the two germline ends. This CDR3 is CASIATGGRRMSTEAFF. CDR3 coding DNA: TGTGCCAGCATCGCGACAGGCGGCAGACGCATGAGCACTGAAGCTTTCTTT.

This clonotype was detected only a few times. The J gene is TRBJ2-7, the V gene TRBV19; the match to TRBD2 covers 8 bases. The V and J ends lost 3 bases and 3 bases, in that order; junction bases with no gene match: 10. Germline lookup yields CDR1 LNHDA and CDR2 SQIVND (reference sequence). The CDR3 consists of 16 residues. The CDR3 loop reads CASSIRREARDYEQYF. The CDR3 bases are TGTGCCAGTAGTATCAGGCGGGAGGCCAGGGACTACGAGCAGTACTTC.

The genes are TRBV7-9 and TRBJ1-4, with D uncertain. Trimming cost V 3 bases and J 3 bases, with 8 bases left between them. Germline V CDR1 and CDR2: SEHNR, FQNEAQ (reference sequence). The CDR3 runs to 14 residues. For the CDR3, the DNA is TGTGCCAGCAGCTTCCGGGGTCCTAATGAAAAACTGTTTTTT. Amino acids: CASSFRGPNEKLFF.

The chain couples TRBV25-1 to TRBJ1-2; the match to TRBD1 covers 10 bases. The CDR3 totals 12 residues. The germline CDR1 and CDR2 sequences are MGHDK and SYGVNS. Trimming removed 8 bases from V and 7 bases from J; junction bases left unmatched: 4. The CDR3 here is CASARTGGGYTF. The CDR3 DNA sequence: TGTGCCAGCGCCCGGACAGGGGGTGGCTACACCTTC.

This clonotype was observed many times. This chain connects TRBV6-2 or TRBV6-3 to TRBJ2-3, with D unclear. The CDR3 is 17 amino acids. Trimming removed 6 bases from V and 5 bases from J, with 24 bases in between. Germline V gene lookup returns CDR1 MNHEY and CDR2 SVGEGT. CDR3 loop: CASRNHLRSTFEDTQYF. Here the CDR3 DNA reads TGTGCCAGCAGGAATCATCTCAGATCCACGTTTGAAGATACGCAGTATTTT.

This clonotype was picked up a small number of times. The J gene is TRBJ2-4, the V gene TRBV27, with TRBD1 matching 8 bases. Losses at the gene ends were 7 bases for V and 4 bases for J; bases not matched to a gene: 15. This CDR3 has 17 amino acids. Germline CDR1 reads MNHEY; CDR2 reads SMNVEV (reference sequence). CDR3 protein: CASTTTGTGSLKNIQYF. The CDR3 DNA is TGTGCCAGCACCACAACCGGGACAGGAAGCCTAAAAAACATTCAGTACTTC.

The chain recombines TRBV4-1 with TRBJ1-2; D perhaps matches TRBD1 (5 bases). CDR3 size: 13 residues. Germline CDR1 MGHRA, CDR2 YSYEKL. The V end was cut by 7 bases, the J end by 6 bases, with 15 bases between. CDR3 nucleotides: TGCGCCAGCACGGGAGTAGGGGAACATGGCTACACCTTC. Translated: CASTGVGEHGYTF.

This clonotype appeared many times. J is TRBJ2-5 and V is TRBV5-1, with D tentatively TRBD1 (5 bases). There are 13 residues in the CDR3. Germline lookup yields CDR1 SGHRS and CDR2 YFSETQ. Trimming stripped 6 bases from V and 5 bases from J, with 14 bases between. The CDR3 here is CASKQGSSETQYF. As DNA, the CDR3 is TGCGCCAGCAAGCAGGGAAGTTCGGAGACCCAGTACTTC.

For this clonotype: A much larger clonotype is one base distant, so this may be a read error. This chain links TRBV20-1 with TRBJ2-1; TRBD2 matches 9 bases. This CDR3 spans 14 amino acids. Germline V gene sequence: CDR1 DFQATT, CDR2 SNEGSKA (reference sequence). The ends lost 5 bases at V and 8 bases at J; junction bases unmatched: 10. As DNA, the CDR3 is TGCAGTGCTTATAGCGGGAGCTTTGGCGATGAGCAGTTCTTC. This translates into CSAYSGSFGDEQFF.

This clonotype has more than one count but fewer than ten. The chain combines TRBV11-2 with TRBJ2-1; 11 bases map to TRBD2. V gave up 3 bases and J gave up 8 bases; unmatched junction bases: 9. Germline loops: CDR1 SGHAT, CDR2 FQNNGV. The CDR3 has 16 residues. CDR3 region: CASSFHRTSGPDEQFF. DNA for the CDR3: TGTGCCAGCAGCTTTCACCGGACTAGCGGGCCGGATGAGCAGTTCTTC.

The sample holds many counts of this clonotype. This chain links TRBV6-2 or TRBV6-3 with TRBJ1-5; D gene uncertain. The ends were cut back, 3 bases at V and 5 bases at J, with 11 bases in the middle. The CDR3 is 14 amino acids. Germline values: CDR1 MNHEY, CDR2 SVGEGT. The chain's CDR3 is CASSYPPDDQPQHF. DNA of the CDR3: TGTGCCAGCAGTTATCCCCCAGATGATCAGCCCCAGCATTTT.

The genes are TRBV29-1 and TRBJ2-1; TRBD2 agrees at 8 bases. The CDR3 consists of 16 residues. V lost 0 bases and J lost 0; bases outside the gene matches: 4. The germline V gene encodes CDR1 SQVTM and CDR2 ANQGSEA. For the CDR3, the DNA is TGCAGCGTTGAAGAGACGGGGACTAGCTCCTACAATGAGCAGTTCTTC. Translating it yields CSVEETGTSSYNEQFF.

This clonotype was seen ten or more times. J is TRBJ2-7 and V is TRBV9; tentative D call: TRBD2 (6 bases). Trimming removed 0 bases from V and 4 bases from J, with 8 bases in between. In germline, CDR1 is SGDLS, CDR2 YYNGEE. The CDR3 totals 13 residues. The CDR3 reads CASSVGAGYEQYF. Here the CDR3 DNA reads TGTGCCAGCAGCGTAGGGGCGGGGTACGAGCAGTACTTC.

The gene calls are TRBV20-1 and TRBJ2-1, with unresolved D. This CDR3 spans 12 amino acids. The V gene's germline CDR1 is DFQATT and CDR2 SNEGSKA (reference sequence). The V gene lost 7 bases and the J gene lost 7 bases, with 14 bases spanning the gap. The CDR3 coding sequence is TGCAGTGGATGGGCCCAAACGAATGAGCAGTTCTTC. Translated: CSGWAQTNEQFF.

This clonotype was seen repeatedly, ten times or more. This chain links TRBV2 with TRBJ2-7, with unresolved D. The CDR3 has 13 residues. In germline, CDR1 is SNHLY, CDR2 FYNNEI. V lost 3 bases and J lost 0, with 6 bases in between. The CDR3 DNA sequence: TGTGCCAGCAGTGAGAGGCTCTCCTACGAGCAGTACTTC. Residues: CASSERLSYEQYF. Using reference TRBV2 and TRBJ2-7 for the parts outside the CDR3, the full variable domain is EPEVTQTPSHQVTQMGQEVILRCVPISNHLYFYWYRQILGQKVEFLVSFYNNEISEKSEIFDDQFSVERPDGSNFTLKIRSTKLEDSAMYFCASSERLSYEQYFGPGTRLTVT.

This clonotype occurred a few times. The rearrangement joins TRBV28 to TRBJ1-5; the D is unclear. This CDR3 is 15 amino acids long. V lost 2 bases and J 3 bases, leaving 11 bases between the germline ends. Germline CDR1 and CDR2: MDHEN and SYDVKM. CDR3 sequence (DNA): TGTGCCAGCAGTTTAAGGGAAGTGAACAATCAGCCCCAGCATTTT. It is translated as CASSLREVNNQPQHF.

V and J are TRBV30 and TRBJ1-6; possible D gene TRBD1, 6 bases. The CDR3 contains 14 residues. V lost 4 bases to trimming and J lost 10 bases, with 17 bases between them. CDR1 is GTSNPN, CDR2 SVGIG, per germline (reference sequence). The CDR3 loop is CAWILAGRGSPLHF. The CDR3 bases are TGTGCCTGGATACTCGCGGGCAGGGGATCACCCCTCCACTTT.

V is TRBV14 and J is TRBJ2-1; unclear D gene. The CDR3 loop spans 12 amino acids. Germline V gives CDR1 SGHDN, CDR2 FVKESK. The V end was cut by 2 bases, the J end by 13 bases, with 12 bases between. The CDR3 spells CASSQRGIQQFF. Written as DNA, the CDR3 is TGTGCCAGCAGCCAACGAGGTATTCAACAGTTCTTC.

This clonotype was counted ten times or more. This chain joins TRBV11-3 and TRBJ2-1; TRBD2 matches 10 bases. This CDR3 contains 16 residues. CDR1 SGHNT and CDR2 YENEEA come from the germline V gene. J was trimmed by 4 bases and V by 1 base; bases with no gene match: 4. CDR3 region: CASSLALAGPYNEQFF. The CDR3 coding sequence is TGTGCCAGCAGCTTAGCACTAGCGGGACCTTACAATGAGCAGTTCTTC.

Details on this clonotype: This clone may be a read error of a much larger clone one base away. The chain carries TRBV7-9 and TRBJ2-3; TRBD2 aligns across 10 bases. The ends lost 5 bases at V and 5 bases at J; junction bases unmatched: 10. The CDR3 loop spans 16 amino acids. Germline V gene lookup returns CDR1 SEHNR and CDR2 FQNEAQ (reference sequence). In nucleotides, the CDR3 is TGTGCCAGCAGCCCTAGAGGACTAGCGGAAGTAGATACGCAGTATTTT. Translated: CASSPRGLAEVDTQYF.

The V call is TRBV19, the J call TRBJ2-7, with unresolved D. This CDR3 has 13 residues. The germline V gene has CDR1 LNHDA and CDR2 SQIVND (reference sequence). Trimming stripped 2 bases from V and 3 bases from J, with 8 bases between. CDR3 nucleotides: TGTGCCAGTAGTATAACCGGAAACTACGAGCAGTACTTC. Amino acids: CASSITGNYEQYF.

This clonotype was counted at least ten times. The chain employs TRBV2 and TRBJ2-1; TRBD1 might be the D (6 bases). The length of the CDR3 is 12 residues. The V end was cut by 4 bases, the J end by 9 bases, with 10 bases between. CDR1 is SNHLY and CDR2 is FYNNEI in the germline V gene. This CDR3 reads CASSVLGGEQFF. The CDR3 DNA reads as TGTGCCAGCAGTGTATTAGGGGGTGAGCAGTTCTTC.

This clonotype has ten or more counts. V and J are TRBV20-1 and TRBJ2-7; 11 nucleotides line up with TRBD2. Germline CDR1 is DFQATT and CDR2 is SNEGSKA (reference sequence). V was clipped by 5 bases and J by 1 base; unmatched bases: 7. This CDR3 spans 15 amino acids. The chain's CDR3 is CSALTGTSGSYEQYF. The CDR3 coding sequence is TGCAGTGCTCTAACCGGGACTAGCGGTTCCTACGAGCAGTACTTC.

This clonotype was detected ten times or more. V is TRBV4-1 and J is TRBJ2-7; TRBD1 matches at 7 bases. After removal of 8 bases from V and 6 bases from J, the junction contained 16 bases not matched to a gene. The CDR3 contains 15 residues. Germline CDR1 and CDR2: MGHRA and YSYEKL. The CDR3 coding sequence is TGCGCCAGCGCACGAGGGACAGCCGCTCTATCCGAGCAGTACTTC. It encodes CASARGTAALSEQYF.